Listed below are T cell receptor beta chains from one sample, sequenced in a study of T-cell memory formation after mild COVID-19. Using its own MiXCR run on the 5' RACE reads, TCRdb lists one record per CDR3 protein. The table lists some 210,000 distinct CDR3 sequences, around 18% of them singletons. Sequenced input: PBMCs or a T cell subset sorted from them (not recorded which). The receptors here all came from an adult woman who had mild COVID-19 (a few samples of this study predate the infection). Cell type and time point are not known. The conserved cysteine and the conserved F or W are not part of the CDR3 here. Size is stated for part of the rows, as once, few or many counts, or as a class when the clone is expanded.

v_call: TRBV6-2/TRBV6-3; j_call: TRBJ1-5; clone_size: NA; cdr3_aa: ASSRDSQYKPQH
v_call: TRBV3-1; j_call: TRBJ1-1; clone_size: few; cdr3_aa: ASSQLGARMNTEAF
v_call: TRBV12-3/TRBV12-4; j_call: TRBJ2-7; clone_size: NA; cdr3_aa: ASRLAGVYEQY
v_call: TRBV6-5; j_call: TRBJ2-7; clone_size: NA; cdr3_aa: ASSYDSWQY
v_call: TRBV14; j_call: TRBJ1-1; clone_size: many; cdr3_aa: ASSQGRNTEAF
v_call: TRBV29-1; j_call: TRBJ1-2; clone_size: few; cdr3_aa: SVEVIESAGSYGYT
v_call: TRBV9; j_call: TRBJ1-2; clone_size: NA; cdr3_aa: ASSSGQGDGYT
v_call: TRBV5-5; j_call: TRBJ1-6; clone_size: few; cdr3_aa: ASSLAGTEINSPLH
v_call: TRBV7-2; j_call: TRBJ1-3; clone_size: NA; cdr3_aa: ASSPMTGVGNTIY
v_call: TRBV15; j_call: TRBJ2-7; clone_size: few; cdr3_aa: ATSREWQASYEQY
v_call: TRBV4-3; j_call: TRBJ1-2; clone_size: NA; cdr3_aa: ASSQSLSRAGYT
v_call: TRBV12-3/TRBV12-4; j_call: TRBJ1-6; clone_size: NA; cdr3_aa: ASSGTGGRNSPLH
v_call: TRBV5-1; j_call: TRBJ2-3; clone_size: NA; cdr3_aa: ASSLGGQGNTDTQY
v_call: TRBV2; j_call: TRBJ2-2; clone_size: NA; cdr3_aa: ASVGGPNTGELF
v_call: TRBV18; j_call: TRBJ1-2; clone_size: NA; cdr3_aa: ASSPRPHTRTGGYGYT
v_call: TRBV27; j_call: TRBJ2-1; clone_size: NA; cdr3_aa: ASRSSGITHEQF
v_call: TRBV11-3; j_call: TRBJ1-1; clone_size: NA; cdr3_aa: ASSQAGARTEAF
v_call: TRBV20-1; j_call: TRBJ2-5; clone_size: few; cdr3_aa: SARAGLAGETQY
v_call: TRBV20-1; j_call: TRBJ2-7; clone_size: few; cdr3_aa: SARDGGGPSYEQY
v_call: TRBV7-9; j_call: TRBJ1-4; clone_size: NA; cdr3_aa: ASSLIGGGELF
v_call: TRBV5-6; j_call: TRBJ2-5; clone_size: NA; cdr3_aa: ASSLGLPGDGQETQY
v_call: TRBV18; j_call: TRBJ2-7; clone_size: many; cdr3_aa: ASSPPGLALYEQY
v_call: TRBV11-1; j_call: TRBJ2-5; clone_size: NA; cdr3_aa: ASSLFGASGGTQY
v_call: TRBV5-1; j_call: TRBJ1-2; clone_size: few; cdr3_aa: ASSLGGPGYGYT
v_call: TRBV3-1; j_call: TRBJ1-1; clone_size: few; cdr3_aa: ASSQGTGDLTEAF
v_call: TRBV6-6; j_call: TRBJ1-4; clone_size: few; cdr3_aa: ASTRDRGKLF
v_call: TRBV7-6; j_call: TRBJ2-5; clone_size: NA; cdr3_aa: ASSWHRLAGGPETQY
v_call: TRBV2; j_call: TRBJ1-2; clone_size: NA; cdr3_aa: ASKGEQGASYGYT
v_call: TRBV7-2; j_call: TRBJ2-1; clone_size: NA; cdr3_aa: ASSLGGPTVANEQF
v_call: TRBV20-1; j_call: TRBJ2-5; clone_size: NA; cdr3_aa: SARKPGGETQY
v_call: TRBV10-3; j_call: TRBJ2-4; clone_size: NA; cdr3_aa: AISEAAGVMGAKNIQY
v_call: TRBV5-1; j_call: TRBJ1-3; clone_size: few; cdr3_aa: ASSLEGMSSGNTIY
v_call: TRBV4-3; j_call: TRBJ2-7; clone_size: few; cdr3_aa: ASSHWGLAGATYEQY
v_call: TRBV6-6; j_call: TRBJ1-1; clone_size: NA; cdr3_aa: ASINPQGGSEAF
v_call: TRBV24-1; j_call: TRBJ2-3; clone_size: few; cdr3_aa: ATAGTSGTGTDTQY
v_call: TRBV20-1; j_call: TRBJ2-7; clone_size: few; cdr3_aa: SAPSPSGIYEQY
v_call: TRBV14; j_call: TRBJ2-3; clone_size: few; cdr3_aa: ASSRITSAGADTQY
v_call: TRBV5-1; j_call: TRBJ2-2; clone_size: NA; cdr3_aa: ASSLPSGTGELF
v_call: TRBV5-5; j_call: TRBJ1-5; clone_size: NA; cdr3_aa: ASSLIVAARGQPQH
v_call: TRBV7-2; j_call: TRBJ1-2; clone_size: NA; cdr3_aa: ASSLFGVAAKNYGYT
v_call: TRBV5-1; j_call: TRBJ1-1; clone_size: NA; cdr3_aa: ASRQMNTEAF
v_call: TRBV9; j_call: TRBJ1-2; clone_size: NA; cdr3_aa: ASSVEDSNYGYT
v_call: TRBV29-1; j_call: TRBJ2-1; clone_size: NA; cdr3_aa: SVVWGPRNEQF
v_call: TRBV20-1; j_call: TRBJ1-1; clone_size: NA; cdr3_aa: SASWGMNTEAF
v_call: TRBV2; j_call: TRBJ2-5; clone_size: NA; cdr3_aa: ASSEARTFQETQY
v_call: TRBV10-3; j_call: TRBJ2-7; clone_size: NA; cdr3_aa: AISKTSNSYEQY
v_call: TRBV20-1; j_call: TRBJ2-3; clone_size: many; cdr3_aa: SASRGLREGSWY
v_call: TRBV2; j_call: TRBJ2-4; clone_size: few; cdr3_aa: ASSKDTENIQY
v_call: TRBV18; j_call: TRBJ1-1; clone_size: NA; cdr3_aa: ASSPPRSTANTEAF
v_call: TRBV6-2/TRBV6-3; j_call: TRBJ2-2; clone_size: few; cdr3_aa: ASSYGPGSTGELF
v_call: TRBV20-1; j_call: TRBJ2-3; clone_size: NA; cdr3_aa: SARRSGQDFLMDTQY
v_call: TRBV7-2; j_call: TRBJ2-6; clone_size: few; cdr3_aa: ASSLQISGANVLT
v_call: TRBV20-1; j_call: TRBJ2-7; clone_size: NA; cdr3_aa: SAGGPPTYEQY
v_call: TRBV18; j_call: TRBJ2-3; clone_size: NA; cdr3_aa: ASSPQGGLTDTQY